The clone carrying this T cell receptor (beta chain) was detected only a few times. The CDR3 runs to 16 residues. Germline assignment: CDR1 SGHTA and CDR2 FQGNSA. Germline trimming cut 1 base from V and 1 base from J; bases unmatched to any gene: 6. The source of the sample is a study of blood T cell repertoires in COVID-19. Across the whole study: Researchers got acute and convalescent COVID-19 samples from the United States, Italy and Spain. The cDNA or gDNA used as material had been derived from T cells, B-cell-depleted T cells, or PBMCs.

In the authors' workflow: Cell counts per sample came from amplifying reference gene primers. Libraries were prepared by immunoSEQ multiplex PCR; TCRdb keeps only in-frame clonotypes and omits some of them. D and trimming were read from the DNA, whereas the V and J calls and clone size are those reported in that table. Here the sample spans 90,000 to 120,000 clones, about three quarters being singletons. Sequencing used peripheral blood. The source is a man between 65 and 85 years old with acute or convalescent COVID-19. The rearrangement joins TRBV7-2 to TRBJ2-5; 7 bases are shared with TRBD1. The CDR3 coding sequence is TGTGCCAGCAGCTTAGGAGGGACAGTGGTCCAAGAGACCCAGTACTTC. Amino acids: CASSLGGTVVQETQYF.